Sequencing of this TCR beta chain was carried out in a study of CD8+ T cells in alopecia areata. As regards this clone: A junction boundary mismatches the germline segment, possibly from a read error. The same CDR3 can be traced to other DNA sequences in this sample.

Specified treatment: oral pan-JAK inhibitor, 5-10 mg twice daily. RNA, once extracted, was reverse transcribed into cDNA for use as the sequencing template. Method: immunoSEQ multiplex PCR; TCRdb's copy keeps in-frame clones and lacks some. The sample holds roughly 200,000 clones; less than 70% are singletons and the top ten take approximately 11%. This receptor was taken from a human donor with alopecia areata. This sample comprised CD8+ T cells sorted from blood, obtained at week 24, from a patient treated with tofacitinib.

CDR3 DNA: TGTGCCAGCAGCTACAATGAGCAATTCTTC. It encodes CASSYNEQFF. The chain is built from TRBV11-2 and TRBJ2-1; the D is unclear. Germline loops: CDR1 SGHAT, CDR2 FQNNGV. The CDR3 totals 10 residues.